This TCR beta chain originates from a study of blood T cell repertoires in COVID-19 (dated by TCRdb to about 2020). Turning to the overall study: Samples covering the acute and convalescent phases of COVID-19 were provided by collaborators in the United States, Italy and Spain. The prospective study material was composed of cDNA or gDNA derived from T cells, B-cell-depleted T cells, or PBMCs. Deeply sampled blood TCRbeta repertoires from subjects exposed to, actively infected with, or recovered from COVID-19 were included in the dataset. The repertoires were made available in a free public database intended to serve as a resource for research on the immune response to SARS-CoV-2. The samples were drawn from two sources: the first 160 participants of the ongoing ImmuneRACE study, and 1,200 or so subjects contributed by 6 global collaborators. Sample metadata almost always included a de-identified subject ID, COVID-19 status, age in years and sex. Where available, HLA class I and class II types were taken from metadata supplied by the sample provider and were not determined by assay-based typing.

The collaborating institutions used their own protocols to collect whole blood in K2EDTA tubes. For TCRbeta analysis, collaborator samples were shipped as frozen whole blood, as isolated PBMCs, or as DNA extracted from either sample type. CDR1 SEHNR and CDR2 FQNEAQ are derived from the germline V gene (reference sequence). V loses 5 bases at its end and J loses 5 bases; junction bases beyond the gene matches: 12. Including the terminal cysteine and phenylalanine, the CDR3 comprises 16 residues. Only the CDR3 portion is preserved as DNA: 48 bases, with reading frame beginning at the first base. Remarks on this clone: What antigen it recognizes has not been identified. No much larger clone exists at a distance of one base, and base qualities are not known.

Paper-wide results and their limitations: Clinical and demographic metadata were provided uncurated, with the amount varying by source and participant.

TCRbeta CDR3 regions were amplified from genomic DNA using the immunoSEQ Assay, a bias-controlled multiplex PCR. Under the source paper's analysis protocol: The number of nucleated cells in each sample was estimated from the amplification of reference gene primers within the assay. Sequence reads were collapsed and filtered to measure the absolute abundance of every unique TCRbeta CDR3 rearrangement. For each sample, productive Simpson clonality was calculated as the square root of Simpson's diversity index across productive rearrangements. TCRdb provides this immuneACCESS table in a form limited to in-frame rearrangements. Some clones are lacking; in checked studies, under half of them reflect an unresolved V gene, and why the rest are absent is not known. The D gene and trimming were derived from the DNA, and the V and J assignments and clone size from that table. Within this sample are some 130,000 clones, with 79% of them counted one time only. Approximately 3.9% of the sample lies in the top ten.

The sequence was obtained from a woman of 80 years or more with acute or convalescent COVID-19. The chain is encoded by TRBV7-9 joined to TRBJ2-3; TRBD2 lines up with 8 middle nucleotides. Sequencing used peripheral blood. The DNA sequence is as follows: TGTGCCAGCAGCCCCGGACCGGGGGGGGCAAAAGATACGCAGTATTTT. Its amino acids are CASSPGPGGAKDTQYF.